This entry features one T cell receptor beta chain sequence. The V gene lost 7 bases and the J gene lost 2 bases, with 15 bases spanning the gap. Germline assignment: CDR1 LNHDA and CDR2 SQIVND (reference sequence). The CDR3 is made up of 16 amino acids. This entry comes from a study of shared clonotypes between healthy human individuals. Whole-study context: The composition of the donors was a couple of women and three men aged 18 to 49.

Replicate PCRs from sorted subsets contained roughly 220 ng DNA, which is roughly 30,000 T cell genomes. Profiled with immunoSEQ multiplex PCR; TCRdb holds only in-frame clones, not every one. The table shows 1,500,000 or so clones, with about 98.5% occurring only once. Sample: naive CD4+ T cells sorted from blood. As for subset: CD45RA+ positively selected. This chain uses TRBV19 with TRBJ2-6; D is uncertain. The sequence was collected from a young man in good health. The CDR3 DNA sequence: TGTGCCAGTAATGAGGTTGGAGTTCCTGGGGCCAACGTCCTGACTTTC. It specifies CASNEVGVPGANVLTF. Supplemented by reference TRBV19 and TRBJ2-6, the full variable domain reads DGGITQSPKYLFRKEGQNVTLSCEQNLNHDAMYWYRQDPGQGLRLIYYSQIVNDFQKGDIAEGYSVSREKKESFPLTVTSAQKNPTAFYLCASNEVGVPGANVLTFGAGSRLTVL.